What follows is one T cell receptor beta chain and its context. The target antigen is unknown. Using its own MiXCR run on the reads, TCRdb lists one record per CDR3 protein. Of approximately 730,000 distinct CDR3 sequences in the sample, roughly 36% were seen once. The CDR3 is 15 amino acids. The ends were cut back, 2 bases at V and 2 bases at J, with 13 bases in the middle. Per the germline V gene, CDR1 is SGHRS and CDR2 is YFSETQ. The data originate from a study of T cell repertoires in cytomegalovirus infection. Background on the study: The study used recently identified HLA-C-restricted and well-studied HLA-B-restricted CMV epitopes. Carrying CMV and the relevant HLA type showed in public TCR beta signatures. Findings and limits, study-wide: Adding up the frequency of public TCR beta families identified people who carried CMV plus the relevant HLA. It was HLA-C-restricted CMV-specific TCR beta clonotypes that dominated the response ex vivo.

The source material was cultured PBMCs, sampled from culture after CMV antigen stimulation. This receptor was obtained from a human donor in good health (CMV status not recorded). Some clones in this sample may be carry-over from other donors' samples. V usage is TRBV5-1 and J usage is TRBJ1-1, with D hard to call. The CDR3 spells CASSFLVGPNTEAFF. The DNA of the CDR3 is TGCGCCAGCAGCTTCCTCGTGGGCCCAAACACTGAAGCTTTCTTT.